This T cell receptor (beta chain) was obtained from a study of shared clonotypes between healthy human individuals. Trimming stripped 5 bases from V and 8 bases from J, with 20 bases between. The CDR3 covers 15 residues. CDR1 and CDR2 (germline): SGHDT, YYEEEE. Those who donated, Caucasian adults without exception, all lived in Nashville, Tennessee. The investigators split CD4+ cells into a CD45RA+ naive subset and a CD45RA-negative memory subset. Method: immunoSEQ multiplex PCR; TCRdb's copy keeps in-frame clones and lacks some. Here the sample spans roughly 2.5 million clones, around 90% being singletons. Findings and caveats of the study: Sequencing depth was predicted to influence how clonotypes are shared among donors.

As concerns this clone: Its cognate antigen is unknown.

The receptor was derived from a man aged 18-30 years in good health. The chain has TRBV5-6 and TRBJ1-5; D remains ambiguous. Sequencing was performed on naive CD4+ T cells sorted from blood. The subset is: CD45RA+ positively selected. The CDR3 nucleotides are TGTGCCAGCAGTTCAGGTGGTGGGCATTTGAAGCCCCAGCATTTT. Translated, it gives CASSSGGGHLKPQHF.